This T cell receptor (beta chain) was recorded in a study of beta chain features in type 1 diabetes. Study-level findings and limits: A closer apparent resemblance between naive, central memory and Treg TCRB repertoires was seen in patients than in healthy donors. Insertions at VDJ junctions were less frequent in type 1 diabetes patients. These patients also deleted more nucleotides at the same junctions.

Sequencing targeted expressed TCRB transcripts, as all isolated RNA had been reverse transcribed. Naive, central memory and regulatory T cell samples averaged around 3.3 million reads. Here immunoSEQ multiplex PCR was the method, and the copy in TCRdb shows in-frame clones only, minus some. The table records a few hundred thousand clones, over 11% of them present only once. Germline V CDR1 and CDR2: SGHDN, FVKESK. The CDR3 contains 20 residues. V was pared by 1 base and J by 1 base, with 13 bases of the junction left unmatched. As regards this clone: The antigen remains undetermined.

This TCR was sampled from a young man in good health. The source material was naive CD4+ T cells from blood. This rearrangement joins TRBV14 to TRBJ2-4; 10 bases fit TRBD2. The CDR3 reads CASSQGVWASGSGAKNIQYF. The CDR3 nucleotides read TGTGCCAGCAGCCAAGGCGTTTGGGCTAGCGGGAGCGGGGCCAAAAACATTCAGTACTTC.